The source of this TCR beta chain is a study of CD8 T cells in ankylosing spondylitis. Study-wide findings and caveats: Seemingly distinctive of ankylosing spondylitis blood was a TCR beta motif formed by eight highly homologous variants.

With regard to this clonotype: The antigen is not known.

TCRdb re-analysed the 5' RACE reads in MiXCR, keeping a single row per CDR3 protein. In the table there are a few hundred thousand distinct CDR3 sequences, around 20% of which are singletons. The V end was cut by 3 bases, the J end by 8 bases, with 11 bases between. The CDR3 loop spans 13 amino acids. Germline assignment: CDR1 SEHNR and CDR2 FQNEAQ (reference sequence). Sequencing was carried out using blood, either unsorted or a sorted T cell fraction (not recorded which). The TCR sequence derives from a male donor with ankylosing spondylitis or in good health (not recorded which). J is TRBJ1-3 and V is TRBV7-9; TRBD1 might be the D (6 bases). CDR3 sequence reads: CASSFAGGDTIYF. The CDR3 DNA is TGTGCCAGCAGCTTTGCCGGGGGCGACACCATATATTTT.